This is a list of T cell receptor beta chains from one sample in a study of shared clonotypes between healthy human individuals. Here immunoSEQ multiplex PCR was the method, and the copy in TCRdb shows in-frame clones only, minus some. Here the sample spans 2 million to 2.5 million clones, more than 85% being singletons. The sequenced sample consisted of naive CD4+ T cells from PBMCs. The receptor set was obtained from a young man in good health. Some clones in this sample may be carry-over from other donors' samples. CDR3s include the opening cysteine and the closing phenylalanine or tryptophan. D genes are given only for firm matches. A row's size may be missing; if present it is once, few, many or a size class.

>TRBJ2-3|.|15|TRBV4-3|.
TGCGCCAGCAGCCAAGATCGGCAGACCACAGATACGCAGTATTTT
CASSQDRQTTDTQYF
>TRBJ2-7|TRBD1|15|TRBV11-3|.
TGTGCCAGCAGCCCCTCCGGGACAGGGTTTAGCGAGCAGTACTTC
CASSPSGTGFSEQYF
>TRBJ1-2|.|11|TRBV30|.
TGTGCCTGGAGTGTACGGGGAGGCTACACCTTC
CAWSVRGGYTF
>TRBJ1-2|.|12|TRBV5-1|.
TGCGCCAGCAGCTTGAATGAGAACGGCTACACCTTC
CASSLNENGYTF
>TRBJ2-3|TRBD2|18|TRBV4-2|.
TGTGCCAGCAGCCACCGGACTAGCGGGAGTAAATTGACAGATACGCAGTATTTT
CASSHRTSGSKLTDTQYF
>TRBJ1-1|.|13|TRBV2|.
TGTGCCAGCAGTGAATCGGGTGGAGGGGAAGCTTTCTTT
CASSESGGGEAFF
>TRBJ2-3|TRBD2|14|TRBV5-1|.
TGCGCCAGCAGCTTGGGGACTAGTTCGGATACGCAGTATTTT
CASSLGTSSDTQYF
>TRBJ2-5|.|12|TRBV11-3|.
TGTGCCAGCAGCCACCCGGGCAAGACCCAGTACTTC
CASSHPGKTQYF
>TRBJ2-3|.|13|TRBV28|.
TGTGCCAGCAGTTTCGGCGGAGCGGATACGCAGTATTTT
CASSFGGADTQYF
>TRBJ2-3|TRBD2|15|TRBV10-2|once
TGCGCCAGCGTTGCATCAGCGGGAGTTACAGATACGCAGTATTTT
CASVASAGVTDTQYF
>TRBJ2-1|.|15|TRBV6-5|.
TGTGCCAGCAGTTACCGGCGGGGCTCCTACAATGAGCAGTTCTTC
CASSYRRGSYNEQFF
>TRBJ1-4|TRBD1|15|TRBV19|.
TGTGCCAGTAGTATGGCGGGACAGGGTAACGAAAAACTGTTTTTT
CASSMAGQGNEKLFF
>TRBJ2-1|TRBD2|16|TRBV5-1|.
TGCGCCAGCAGCTTGGATGGACTAGCGGGACACAATGAGCAGTTCTTC
CASSLDGLAGHNEQFF
>TRBJ2-5|TRBD1|16|TRBV5-1|.
TGCGCCAGCAGCTTTCAGACAGGGGCCACGAGAGAGACCCAGTACTTC
CASSFQTGATRETQYF
>TRBJ1-4|TRBD1|18|TRBV6-1|.
TGTGCCAGCAGTGAAGCGCCTACAGGGGCAGGTTCATATGAAAAACTGTTTTTT
CASSEAPTGAGSYEKLFF
>TRBJ1-2|.|15|TRBV7-2|once
TGTGCCAGCACCCTAGGGGCGTCAGTTAACTATGGCTACACCTTC
CASTLGASVNYGYTF
>TRBJ2-7|TRBD2|13|TRBV7-9|.
TGTGCCAGCAGCTTGCCGCCCGGGAGGGAGCAGTACTTC
CASSLPPGREQYF
>TRBJ2-7|.|13|TRBV6-1|.
TGTGCCAGCAGTGTAGGGCCAGGATACGAGCAGTACTTC
CASSVGPGYEQYF
>TRBJ2-3|.|16|TRBV4-1|.
TGCGCCAGCAGCCAAGCCGTGACACCTAGCACAGATACGCAGTATTTT
CASSQAVTPSTDTQYF
>TRBJ2-7|TRBD1|16|TRBV4-1|.
TGCGCCAGCAGCCGACCTCCGGGACAGGGGGCCCTCGAGCAGTACTTC
CASSRPPGQGALEQYF
>TRBJ1-5|.|13|TRBV6-1|.
TGTGCCAGCAATCTCTGGGGGGGGGAGCCCCAGCATTTT
CASNLWGGEPQHF
>TRBJ2-5|.|14|TRBV5-1|.
TGCGCCAGCAGCCCGGACCCCCCCGGGGAGACCCAGTACTTC
CASSPDPPGETQYF
>TRBJ2-5|.|13|TRBV30|.
TGTGCCTGGAGCATAGGGGGAAGGGAGACCCAGTACTTC
CAWSIGGRETQYF